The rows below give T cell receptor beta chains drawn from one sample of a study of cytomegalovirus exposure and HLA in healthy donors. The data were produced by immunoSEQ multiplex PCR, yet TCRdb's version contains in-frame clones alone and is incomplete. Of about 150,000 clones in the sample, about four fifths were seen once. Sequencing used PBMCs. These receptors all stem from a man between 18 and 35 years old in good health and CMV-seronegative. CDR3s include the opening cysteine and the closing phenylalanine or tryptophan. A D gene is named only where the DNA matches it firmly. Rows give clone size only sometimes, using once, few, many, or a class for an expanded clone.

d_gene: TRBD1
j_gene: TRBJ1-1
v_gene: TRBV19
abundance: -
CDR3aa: CASSYRPDRGYGEAFF
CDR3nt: TGTGCCAGTAGTTACCGCCCGGACAGGGGATACGGTGAAGCTTTCTTT

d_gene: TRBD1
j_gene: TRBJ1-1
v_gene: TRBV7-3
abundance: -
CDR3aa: CASSSQGLTEAFF
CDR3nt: TGTGCCAGCAGCTCACAGGGGCTGACTGAAGCTTTCTTT

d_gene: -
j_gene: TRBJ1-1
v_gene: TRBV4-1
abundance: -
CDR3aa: CASSHADRLNTEAFF
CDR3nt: TGCGCCAGCAGCCATGCCGACAGACTGAACACTGAAGCTTTCTTT

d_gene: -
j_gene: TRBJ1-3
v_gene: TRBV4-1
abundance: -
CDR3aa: CASSQGPNREGNTIYF
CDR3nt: TGCGCCAGCAGCCAAGGACCGAACAGGGAAGGCAACACCATATATTTT

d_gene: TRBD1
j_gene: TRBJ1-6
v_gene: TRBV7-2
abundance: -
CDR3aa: CASSPSDRGGSPLHF
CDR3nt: TGTGCCAGCAGCCCATCGGACAGGGGAGGCTCACCCCTCCACTTT

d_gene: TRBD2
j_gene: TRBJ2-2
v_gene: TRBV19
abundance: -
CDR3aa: CASGWPSGLTGELFF
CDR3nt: TGTGCCAGTGGGTGGCCTAGCGGGTTGACCGGGGAGCTGTTTTTT

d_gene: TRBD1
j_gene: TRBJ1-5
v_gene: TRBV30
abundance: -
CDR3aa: CAWSGQGNSNQPQHF
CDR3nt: TGTGCCTGGAGTGGACAGGGGAATAGCAATCAGCCCCAGCATTTT

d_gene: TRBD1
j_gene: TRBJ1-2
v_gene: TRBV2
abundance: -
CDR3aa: CASSVGSPGTGRGYTF
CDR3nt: TGTGCCAGCAGTGTGGGGTCCCCCGGGACAGGACGTGGCTACACCTTC

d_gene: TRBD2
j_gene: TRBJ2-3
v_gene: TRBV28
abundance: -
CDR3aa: CASSLWPSGGDEPTSTDTQYF
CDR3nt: TGTGCCAGCAGTTTATGGCCTAGCGGGGGGGATGAGCCTACTAGCACAGATACGCAGTATTTT

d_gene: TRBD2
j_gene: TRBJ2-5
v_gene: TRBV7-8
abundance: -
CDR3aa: CASSLAPRTSGGTKETQYF
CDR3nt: TGTGCCAGCAGCTTAGCGCCGAGGACTAGCGGGGGGACGAAAGAGACCCAGTACTTC

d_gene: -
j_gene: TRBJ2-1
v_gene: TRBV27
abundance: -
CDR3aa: CASSLLGDEQFF
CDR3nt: TGTGCCAGCAGTTTATTAGGGGATGAGCAGTTCTTC

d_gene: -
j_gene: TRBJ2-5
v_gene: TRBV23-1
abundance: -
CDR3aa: CASSPPGVQETQYF
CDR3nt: TGCGCCAGCAGTCCCCCAGGCGTCCAAGAGACCCAGTACTTC

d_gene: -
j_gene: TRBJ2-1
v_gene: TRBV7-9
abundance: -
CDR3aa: CASRGPEGSYNEQFF
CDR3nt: TGTGCCAGCAGAGGACCAGAGGGCTCCTACAATGAGCAGTTCTTC

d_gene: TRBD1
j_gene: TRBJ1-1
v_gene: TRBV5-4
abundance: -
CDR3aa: CASSLEQGAEAFF
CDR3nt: TGTGCCAGCAGCTTAGAACAGGGGGCTGAAGCTTTCTTT

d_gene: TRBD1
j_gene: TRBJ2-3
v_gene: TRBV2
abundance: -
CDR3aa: CASGLGQGTDTQYF
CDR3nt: TGTGCCAGCGGATTGGGACAGGGCACAGATACGCAGTATTTT

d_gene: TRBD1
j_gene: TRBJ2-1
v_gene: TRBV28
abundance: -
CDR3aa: CASSPDPGQGANNEQFF
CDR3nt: TGTGCCAGCAGTCCCGACCCTGGACAGGGGGCCAACAATGAGCAGTTCTTC

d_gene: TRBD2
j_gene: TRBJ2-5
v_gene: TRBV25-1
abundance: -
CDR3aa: CASRPSGAWETQYF
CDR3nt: TGTGCCAGCAGGCCTAGCGGCGCATGGGAGACCCAGTACTTC

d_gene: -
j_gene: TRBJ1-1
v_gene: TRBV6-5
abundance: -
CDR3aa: CASSSPRPTEAFF
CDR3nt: TGTGCCAGCAGTTCTCCGAGGCCCACTGAAGCTTTCTTT

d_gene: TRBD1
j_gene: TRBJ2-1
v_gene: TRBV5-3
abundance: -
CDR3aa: CARSLGQVRSYNEQFF
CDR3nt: TGTGCCAGAAGCTTAGGACAGGTACGCTCCTACAATGAGCAGTTCTTC

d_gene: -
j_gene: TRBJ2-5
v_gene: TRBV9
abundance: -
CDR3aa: CASSVRAGEETQYF
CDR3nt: TGTGCCAGCAGCGTTCGGGCGGGTGAAGAGACCCAGTACTTC

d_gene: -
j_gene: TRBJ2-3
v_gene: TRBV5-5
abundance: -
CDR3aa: CASSYPQGADTQYF
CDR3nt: TGTGCCAGCTCCTATCCCCAGGGCGCAGATACGCAGTATTTT

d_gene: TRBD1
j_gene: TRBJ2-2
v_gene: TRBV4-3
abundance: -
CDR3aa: CASSQGQDPNTGELFF
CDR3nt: TGCGCCAGCAGCCAGGGACAGGACCCGAACACCGGGGAGCTGTTTTTT

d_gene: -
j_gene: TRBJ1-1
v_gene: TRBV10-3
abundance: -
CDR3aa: CAISDRGLYTEAFF
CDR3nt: TGTGCCATCAGTGACAGGGGTTTGTATACTGAAGCTTTCTTT

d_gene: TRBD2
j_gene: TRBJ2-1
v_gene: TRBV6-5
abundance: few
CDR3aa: CASSSQTSPWGNEQFF
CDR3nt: TGTGCCAGCAGTTCCCAGACTAGCCCGTGGGGCAATGAGCAGTTCTTC

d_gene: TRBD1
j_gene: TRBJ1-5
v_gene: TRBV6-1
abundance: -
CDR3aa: CASSDRGLNQPQHF
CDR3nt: TGTGCCAGCAGTGATAGGGGGCTCAATCAGCCCCAGCATTTT

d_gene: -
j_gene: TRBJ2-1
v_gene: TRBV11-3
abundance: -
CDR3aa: CASSHGQHGGGDNEQFF
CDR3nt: TGTGCCAGCAGCCACGGACAGCATGGCGGGGGTGACAATGAGCAGTTCTTC

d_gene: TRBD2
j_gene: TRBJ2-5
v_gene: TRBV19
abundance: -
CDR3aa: CASSRASLAGGQETQYF
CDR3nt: TGTGCCAGTAGTAGAGCTTCTCTAGCGGGGGGGCAAGAGACCCAGTACTTC

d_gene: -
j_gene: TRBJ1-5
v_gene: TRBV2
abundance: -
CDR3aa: CASSEQAGGQPQHF
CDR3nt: TGTGCCAGCAGTGAACAGGCAGGAGGTCAGCCCCAGCATTTT

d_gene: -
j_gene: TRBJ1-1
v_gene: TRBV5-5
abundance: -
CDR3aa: CASSLVGKNTEAFF
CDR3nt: TGTGCCAGCAGCTTGGTGGGCAAGAACACTGAAGCTTTCTTT

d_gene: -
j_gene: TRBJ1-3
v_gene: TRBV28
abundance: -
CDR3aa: CASSLGGSGNTIYF
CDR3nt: TGTGCCAGCAGTTTGGGGGGTAGTGGAAACACCATATATTTT

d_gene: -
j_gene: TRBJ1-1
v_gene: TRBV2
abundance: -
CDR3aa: CASSELKLEAFF
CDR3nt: TGTGCCAGCAGCGAACTGAAGCTTGAAGCTTTCTTT

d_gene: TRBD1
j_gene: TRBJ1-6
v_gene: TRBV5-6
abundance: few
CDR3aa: CASSRQTGNAAPLHF
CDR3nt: TGTGCCAGCAGCCGACAGACAGGGAATGCGGCACCCCTCCACTTT

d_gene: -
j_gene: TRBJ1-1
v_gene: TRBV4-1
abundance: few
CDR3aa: CASSPSTGTMNTEAFF
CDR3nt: TGCGCCAGCAGCCCGAGTACAGGAACGATGAACACTGAAGCTTTCTTT

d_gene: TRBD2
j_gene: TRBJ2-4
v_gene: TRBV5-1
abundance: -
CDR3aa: CASAGLAGVQNIQYF
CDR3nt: TGCGCCAGCGCCGGACTAGCGGGGGTACAAAACATTCAGTACTTC

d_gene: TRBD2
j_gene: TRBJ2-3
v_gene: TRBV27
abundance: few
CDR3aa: CASSSLVRGGGADDTQYF
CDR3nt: TGTGCCAGCAGCTCTCTCGTTAGGGGCGGGGGGGCCGATGATACGCAGTATTTT

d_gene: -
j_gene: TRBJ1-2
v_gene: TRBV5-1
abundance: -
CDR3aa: CASSLSSGAYGYTF
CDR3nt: TGCGCCAGCAGCTTGAGTTCAGGGGCCTATGGCTACACCTTC

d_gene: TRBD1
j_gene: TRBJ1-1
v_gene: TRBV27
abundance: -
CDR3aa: CASSLTGDLNTEAFF
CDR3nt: TGTGCCAGCAGTTTAACAGGGGACTTGAACACTGAAGCTTTCTTT

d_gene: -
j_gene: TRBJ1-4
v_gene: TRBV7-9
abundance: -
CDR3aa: CASSPPGRMAEKLFF
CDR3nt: TGTGCCAGCAGCCCTCCGGGGAGAATGGCGGAAAAACTGTTTTTT

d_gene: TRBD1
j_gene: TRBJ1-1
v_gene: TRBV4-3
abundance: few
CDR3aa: CASSYGGTATEAFF
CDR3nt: TGCGCCAGCAGCTACGGAGGGACAGCCACTGAAGCTTTCTTT

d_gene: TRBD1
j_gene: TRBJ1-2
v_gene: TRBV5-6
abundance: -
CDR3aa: CASSLQGANYGYTF
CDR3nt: TGTGCCAGCAGCTTACAGGGGGCTAACTATGGCTACACCTTC

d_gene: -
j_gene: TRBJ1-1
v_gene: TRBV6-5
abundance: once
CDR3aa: CASSYSRVNTEAFF
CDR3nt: TGTGCCAGCAGTTACTCCCGGGTGAACACTGAAGCTTTCTTT

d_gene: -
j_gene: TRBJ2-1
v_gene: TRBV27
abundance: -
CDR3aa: CASSAAYRASYNEQFF
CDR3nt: TGTGCCAGCAGTGCCGCATACAGGGCGAGCTACAATGAGCAGTTCTTC

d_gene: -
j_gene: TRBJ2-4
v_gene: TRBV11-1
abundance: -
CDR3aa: CASSGRGSVAKNIQYF
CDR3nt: TGTGCCAGCAGCGGGAGGGGGTCCGTAGCCAAAAACATTCAGTACTTC

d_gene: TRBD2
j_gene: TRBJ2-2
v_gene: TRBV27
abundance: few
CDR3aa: CASSPVRGAVTGELFF
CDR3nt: TGTGCCAGCAGCCCGGTGCGGGGGGCGGTCACCGGGGAGCTGTTTTTT